This TCR beta chain was retrieved from a study of quantifying T cell responses using KT2 cells. Study summary: cDNA was made from DNase-treated RNA using alpha and beta constant primers. The second PCR ran as a qPCR until a predetermined fluorescence threshold was reached.

At least ten counts were recorded for this clonotype. Its antigen is currently unknown. Each cDNA got a UMI-containing oligo ligated at its 3' end. The first PCR ran about 4 cycles with an equimolar RC1.1 and RC1.2 beta primer mix. From the UMI-ligation and nested PCR reads, TCRdb called clonotypes with MiXCR, one entry per CDR3 protein. This table holds approximately 43,000 distinct CDR3 sequences, approximately 17% found once. Overall study results and limits: KT2 sequence counts showed saturation when very many KT2 cells were spiked in.

Germline V gene data show CDR1 as SGHVS and CDR2 as FQNEAQ. V was clipped by 1 base and J by 2 bases, with 18 bases between them. The CDR3 spans 17 residues. The sample is PBMC spiked with counted cells of clone KT2. Different KT2-to-PBMC ratios were created with a constant PBMC count. This chain connects TRBV7-8 to TRBJ2-7; D is tentatively TRBD1 or TRBD2 (5 bases each). The sequence was obtained from a human donor. The specimen sequenced was PBMCs spiked with cells of the T cell clone KT2. Written as DNA, the CDR3 is TGTGCCAGCAGCTTAGGAGGCAGGGCGCGGGTTGCCTACGAGCAGTACTTC. Protein product: CASSLGGRARVAYEQYF.